This T cell receptor (beta chain) came from a study of regulatory T cells in long-lasting Graves disease. Germline assignment: CDR1 SEHNR and CDR2 FQNEAQ (reference sequence). CDR3 size: 14 residues. V was pared by 4 bases and J by 5 bases, with 14 bases between. Sample time point: persistent/refractory GD, antithyroid drugs over 5 years with positive TRAb. With RNA extracted from PBMCs as input, the TCR library was made. Arm-PCR with iRepertoire HTBI primers amplified the CDR3 regions for these TCR beta libraries. TCRdb re-called the multiplex PCR reads with MiXCR, one entry per CDR3 protein. The sample lists around 450,000 distinct CDR3 sequences, 20% to 25% occurring once.

The clonotype originates from a female donor with Graves disease. V and J are TRBV7-9 and TRBJ2-5, with D possibly being TRBD2 (6 bases). Sample: peripheral blood mononuclear cells (PBMCs), taken when the disease was refractory, from a patient treated with antithyroid drugs. In DNA form, the CDR3 reads TGTGCCAGCAGCTCAGACCTGGAGGGGGAGACCCAGTACTTC. Its protein is CASSSDLEGETQYF.